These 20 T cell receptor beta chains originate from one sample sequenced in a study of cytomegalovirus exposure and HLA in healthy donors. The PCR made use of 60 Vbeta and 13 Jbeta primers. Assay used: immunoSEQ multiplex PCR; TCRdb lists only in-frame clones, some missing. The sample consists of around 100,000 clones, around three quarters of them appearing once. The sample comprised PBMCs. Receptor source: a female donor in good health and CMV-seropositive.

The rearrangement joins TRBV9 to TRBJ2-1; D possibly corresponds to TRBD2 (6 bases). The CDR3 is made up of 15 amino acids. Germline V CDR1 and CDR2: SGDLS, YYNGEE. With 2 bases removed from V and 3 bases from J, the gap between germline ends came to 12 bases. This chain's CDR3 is CASSVAGSDYNEQFF. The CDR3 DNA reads TGTGCCAGCAGCGTCGCGGGGTCAGACTACAATGAGCAGTTCTTC.

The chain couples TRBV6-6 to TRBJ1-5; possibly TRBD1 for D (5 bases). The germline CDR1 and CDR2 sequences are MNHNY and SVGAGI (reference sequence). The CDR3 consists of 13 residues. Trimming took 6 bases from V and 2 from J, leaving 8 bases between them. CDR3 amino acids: CASSSTGNQPQHF. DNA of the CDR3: TGTGCCAGCAGCTCGACAGGCAATCAGCCCCAGCATTTT.

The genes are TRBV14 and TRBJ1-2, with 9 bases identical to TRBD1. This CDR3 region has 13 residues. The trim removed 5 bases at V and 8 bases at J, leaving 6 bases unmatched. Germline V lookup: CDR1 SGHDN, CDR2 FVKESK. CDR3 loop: CASSTQTGGGYTF. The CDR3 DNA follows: TGTGCCAGCAGCACGCAGACAGGGGGAGGCTACACCTTC.

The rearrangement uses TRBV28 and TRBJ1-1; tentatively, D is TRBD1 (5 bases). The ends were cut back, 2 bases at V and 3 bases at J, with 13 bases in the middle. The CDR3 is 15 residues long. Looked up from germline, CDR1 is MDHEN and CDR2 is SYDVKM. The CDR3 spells CASSLIGVWDTEAFF. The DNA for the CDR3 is TGTGCCAGCAGTTTAATAGGGGTATGGGACACTGAAGCTTTCTTT. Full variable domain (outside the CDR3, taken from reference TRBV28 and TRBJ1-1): DVKVTQSSRYLVKRTGEKVFLECVQDMDHENMFWYRQDPGLGLRLIYFSYDVKMKEKGDIPEGYSVSREKKERFSLILESASTNQTSMYLCASSLIGVWDTEAFFGQGTRLTVV.

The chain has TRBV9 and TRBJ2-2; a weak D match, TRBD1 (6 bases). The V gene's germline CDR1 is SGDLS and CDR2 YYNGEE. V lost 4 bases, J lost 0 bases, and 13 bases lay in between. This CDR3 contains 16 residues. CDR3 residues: CASSLTGKPNTGELFF. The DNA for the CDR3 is TGTGCCAGCAGCCTAACAGGGAAGCCGAACACCGGGGAGCTGTTTTTT. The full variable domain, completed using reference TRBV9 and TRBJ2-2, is DSGVTQTPKHLITATGQRVTLRCSPRSGDLSVYWYQQSLDQGLQFLIQYYNGEERAKGNILERFSAQQFPDLHSELNLSSLELGDSALYFCASSLTGKPNTGELFFGEGSRLTVL.

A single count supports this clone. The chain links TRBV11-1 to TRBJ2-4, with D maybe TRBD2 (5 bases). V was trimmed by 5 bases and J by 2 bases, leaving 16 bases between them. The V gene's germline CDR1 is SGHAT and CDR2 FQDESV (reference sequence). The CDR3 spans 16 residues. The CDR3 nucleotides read TGTGCCAGCAGCCCAGCCCTGGACTTGTCCAAAAACATTCAGTACTTC. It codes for CASSPALDLSKNIQYF.

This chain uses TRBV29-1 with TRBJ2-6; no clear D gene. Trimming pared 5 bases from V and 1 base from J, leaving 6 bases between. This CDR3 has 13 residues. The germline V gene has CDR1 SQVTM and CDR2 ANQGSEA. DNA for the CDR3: TGCAGCGTTTCCCAGTCTGGGGCCAACGTCCTGACTTTC. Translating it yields CSVSQSGANVLTF. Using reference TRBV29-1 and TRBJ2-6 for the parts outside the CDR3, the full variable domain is SAVISQKPSRDICQRGTSLTIQCQVDSQVTMMFWYRQQPGQSLTLIATANQGSEATYESGFVIDKFPISRPNLTFSTLTVSNMSPEDSSIYLCSVSQSGANVLTFGAGSRLTVL.

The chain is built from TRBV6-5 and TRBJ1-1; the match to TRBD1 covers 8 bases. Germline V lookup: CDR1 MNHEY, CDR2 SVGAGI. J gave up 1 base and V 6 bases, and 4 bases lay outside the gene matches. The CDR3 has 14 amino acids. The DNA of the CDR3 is TGTGCCAGCAGGGAAGACAGGGGGAACACTGAAGCTTTCTTT. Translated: CASREDRGNTEAFF.

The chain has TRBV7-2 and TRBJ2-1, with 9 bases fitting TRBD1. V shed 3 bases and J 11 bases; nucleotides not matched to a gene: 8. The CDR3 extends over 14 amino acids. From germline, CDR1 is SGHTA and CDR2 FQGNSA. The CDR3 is CASSLETGGLKQFF. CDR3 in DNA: TGTGCCAGCAGCTTGGAGACAGGGGGTCTGAAGCAGTTCTTC.

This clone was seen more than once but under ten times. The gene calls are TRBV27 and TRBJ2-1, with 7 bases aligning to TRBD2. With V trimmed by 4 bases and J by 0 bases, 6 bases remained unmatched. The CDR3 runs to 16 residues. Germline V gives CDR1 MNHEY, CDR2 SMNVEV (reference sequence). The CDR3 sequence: CASSSSSGVSYNEQFF. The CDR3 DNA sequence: TGTGCCAGCAGTTCCTCGAGCGGGGTCTCCTACAATGAGCAGTTCTTC.

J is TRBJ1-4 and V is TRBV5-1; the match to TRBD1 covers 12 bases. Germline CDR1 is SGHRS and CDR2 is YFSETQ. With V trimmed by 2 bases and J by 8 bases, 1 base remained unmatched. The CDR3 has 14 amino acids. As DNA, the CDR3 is TGCGCCAGCAGCTTCGGGACAGGGGGCGAAAAACTGTTTTTT. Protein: CASSFGTGGEKLFF.

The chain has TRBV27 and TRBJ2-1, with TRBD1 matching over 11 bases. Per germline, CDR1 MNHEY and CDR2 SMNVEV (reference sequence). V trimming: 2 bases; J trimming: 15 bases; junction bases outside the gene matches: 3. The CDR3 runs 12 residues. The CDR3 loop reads CASSLGQGARFF. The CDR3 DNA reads TGTGCCAGCAGTTTAGGACAGGGGGCTCGGTTCTTC.

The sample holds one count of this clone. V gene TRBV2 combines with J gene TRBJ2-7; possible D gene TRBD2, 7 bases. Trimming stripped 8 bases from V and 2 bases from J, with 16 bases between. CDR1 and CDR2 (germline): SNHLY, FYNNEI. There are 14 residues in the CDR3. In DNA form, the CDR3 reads TGTGCCAGCCTGGGGGGAGGGGGACCCTACGAGCAGTACTTC. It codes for CASLGGGGPYEQYF.

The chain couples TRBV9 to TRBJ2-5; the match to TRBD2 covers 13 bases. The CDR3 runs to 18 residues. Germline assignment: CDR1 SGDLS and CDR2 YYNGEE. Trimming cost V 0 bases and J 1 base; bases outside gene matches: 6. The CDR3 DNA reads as TGTGCCAGCAGCGTAGAAACTAGCGGGGGGGGATTCCAAGAGACCCAGTACTTC. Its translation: CASSVETSGGGFQETQYF. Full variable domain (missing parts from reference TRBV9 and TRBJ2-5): DSGVTQTPKHLITATGQRVTLRCSPRSGDLSVYWYQQSLDQGLQFLIQYYNGEERAKGNILERFSAQQFPDLHSELNLSSLELGDSALYFCASSVETSGGGFQETQYFGPGTRLLVL.

The CDR3 coding sequence is TGTGCCAGCAGCACGACAGTGAACACTGAAGCTTTCTTT. It yields the protein CASSTTVNTEAFF. The rearrangement uses TRBV9 and TRBJ1-1, with a weak D call TRBD1 (5 bases). The V gene lost 4 bases and the J gene lost 0 bases, with 7 bases spanning the gap. Germline loops: CDR1 SGDLS, CDR2 YYNGEE. The CDR3 spans 13 residues.

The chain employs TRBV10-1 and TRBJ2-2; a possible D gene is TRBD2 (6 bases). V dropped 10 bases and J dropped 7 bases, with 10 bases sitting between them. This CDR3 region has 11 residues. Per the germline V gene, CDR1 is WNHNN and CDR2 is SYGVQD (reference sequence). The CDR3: CATWRGGELFF. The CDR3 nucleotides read TGCGCCACCTGGAGGGGCGGGGAGCTGTTTTTT.

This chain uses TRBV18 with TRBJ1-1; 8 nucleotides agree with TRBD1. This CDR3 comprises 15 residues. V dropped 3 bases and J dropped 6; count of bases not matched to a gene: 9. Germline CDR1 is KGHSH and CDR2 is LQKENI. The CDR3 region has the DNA TGTGCCAGCTCACCTCAGGGGGCAATGGCGGCTGAAGCTTTCTTT. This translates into CASSPQGAMAAEAFF.

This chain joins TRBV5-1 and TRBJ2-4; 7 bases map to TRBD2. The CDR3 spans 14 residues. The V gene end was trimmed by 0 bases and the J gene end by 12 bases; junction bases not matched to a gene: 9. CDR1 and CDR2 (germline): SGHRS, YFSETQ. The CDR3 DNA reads TGCGCCAGCAGCTTGGGATCCCCGGGGGAGGGTCAGTACTTC. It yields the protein CASSLGSPGEGQYF.

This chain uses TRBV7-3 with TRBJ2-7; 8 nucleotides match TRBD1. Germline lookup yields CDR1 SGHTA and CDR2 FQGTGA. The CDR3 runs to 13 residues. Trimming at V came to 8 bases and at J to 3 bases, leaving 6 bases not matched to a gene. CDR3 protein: CASGQGSLYEQYF. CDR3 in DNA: TGTGCCAGCGGACAGGGATCCCTCTACGAGCAGTACTTC.

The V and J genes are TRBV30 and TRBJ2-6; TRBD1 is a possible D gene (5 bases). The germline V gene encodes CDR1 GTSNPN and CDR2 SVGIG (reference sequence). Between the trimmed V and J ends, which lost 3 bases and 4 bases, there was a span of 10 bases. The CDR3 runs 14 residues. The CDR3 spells CAWSRVTGANVLTF. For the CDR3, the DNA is TGTGCCTGGAGCAGGGTTACAGGGGCCAACGTCCTGACTTTC.